Included here is one TCR beta chain sequence, with context. CDR3 length: 19 amino acids. CDR1 and CDR2 (germline): MGHRA, YSYEKL. V was pared by 3 bases and J by 0 bases, with 23 bases between. The data stem from a study of blood T cell repertoires in COVID-19. Whole-study context: Italy, Spain and the United States were the sources of the convalescent and acute COVID-19 samples. The analysed material was cDNA or gDNA that came from T cells, B-cell-depleted T cells, or PBMCs.

As handled by the study authors: Using reference gene primer amplification, nucleated cell counts were estimated. Clones were read by immunoSEQ multiplex PCR, and TCRdb kept only the in-frame ones, dropping some. V, J and clone size derive from that table, while D and trimming were established from the DNA sequence. The sample holds 19,000 or so clones; nearly 90% are singletons and the top ten take around a tenth. This sequence originates from a man aged 40-55 years with active COVID-19. Source material: peripheral blood. This chain joins TRBV4-1 and TRBJ1-1, with D unresolved. CDR3 protein: CASSHHRPVTGFMNTEAFF. In nucleotides, the CDR3 is TGCGCCAGCAGCCACCATCGACCTGTCACGGGATTCATGAACACTGAAGCTTTCTTT.